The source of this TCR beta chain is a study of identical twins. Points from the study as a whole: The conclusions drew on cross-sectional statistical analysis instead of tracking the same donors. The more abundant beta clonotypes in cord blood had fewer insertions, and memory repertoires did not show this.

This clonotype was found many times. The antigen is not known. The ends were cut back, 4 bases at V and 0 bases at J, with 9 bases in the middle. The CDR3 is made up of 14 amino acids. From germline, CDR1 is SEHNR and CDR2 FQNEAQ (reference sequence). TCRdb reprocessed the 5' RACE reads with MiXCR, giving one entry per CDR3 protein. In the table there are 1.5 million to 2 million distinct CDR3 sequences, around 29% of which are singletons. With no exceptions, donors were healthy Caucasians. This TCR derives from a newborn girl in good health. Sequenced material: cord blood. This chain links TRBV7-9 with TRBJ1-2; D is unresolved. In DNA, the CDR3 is TGTGCCAGCAGCTCTACAGACCCTAACTATGGCTACACCTTC. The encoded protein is CASSSTDPNYGYTF.